This T cell receptor beta chain was found in a study of OX40 agonist ivuxolimab in advanced cancers. Across the whole study: Patients were treated with intravenous ivuxolimab, dosed at 0.01 to 10 mg/kg and infused every 2 weeks.

The CDR3 runs to 13 residues. Germline V lookup: CDR1 SEHNR, CDR2 FQNEAQ (reference sequence). The ends lost 5 bases at V and 8 bases at J; junction bases unmatched: 4. Assay used: immunoSEQ multiplex PCR; TCRdb lists only in-frame clones, some missing. The sample lists about 86,000 clones, roughly 89% seen once, with 1.3% to 1.5% in the top ten. Blood sampling took place at baseline, cycle 4 day 1, and cycle 7 day 1. The starting material was CD4+ or CD8+ T cells sorted from blood, obtained in a trial of the OX40 agonist ivuxolimab. This sequence originates from an adult with an advanced solid tumor such as melanoma, head and neck, liver or kidney cancer. The V gene is TRBV7-9, the J gene TRBJ2-1, with TRBD1 matching 9 bases. CDR3 sequence: CASSPGTGHEQFF. The DNA of the CDR3 is TGTGCCAGCAGCCCCGGGACAGGGCATGAGCAGTTCTTC.